The entry that follows covers one TCR beta chain sequence. Its antigen is currently not known. Base-call qualities are not available, and no considerably larger clone is one nucleotide away. As encoded in the germline V gene, CDR1 is MNHEY while CDR2 is SVGAGI. V is reduced by 6 bases and J by 2 bases, leaving a spacing of 7 bases between them. The CDR3 has 12 amino acids, counting the end cysteine and phenylalanine. Only CDR3 DNA remains: 36 bases, in frame from the first base. The sample is drawn from a study of blood T cell repertoires in COVID-19 (TCRdb year 2020). About the investigation overall: Samples from collaborators originated in the United States, Italy and Spain and spanned both the acute and convalescent phases of COVID-19. Subjects who had been exposed to COVID-19, were actively infected with it, or had recovered from it provided the deeply sampled blood TCRbeta repertoires that made up the dataset. Where HLA class I and class II types were available, the types were taken from metadata supplied by the sample provider, not from assay-based typing. Nearly every sample came with metadata listing a de-identified subject ID, COVID-19 status, age in years and sex. A freely available public database, intended as a resource for researchers studying the immune response to SARS-CoV-2, is where the repertoires were released. The prospective study material was composed of cDNA or gDNA derived from T cells, B-cell-depleted T cells, or PBMCs. The samples were drawn from the first 160 participants of the ongoing ImmuneRACE study and from 1,254 subjects provided by 6 global collaborators. What the authors observed across the whole study: The amount of clinical and demographic metadata varied by source and participant and was provided uncurated.

Collaborating institutions collected whole blood in K2EDTA tubes following their own protocols. For TCRbeta analysis, collaborator samples were shipped as frozen whole blood, as isolated PBMCs, or as DNA extracted from either sample type. TCRbeta CDR3 regions were amplified from genomic DNA using the immunoSEQ Assay, a bias-controlled multiplex PCR. The paper's processing steps were these. Within the assay, amplification of reference gene primers was used to estimate how many nucleated cells each sample contained. Sequence reads were collapsed and filtered to measure the absolute abundance of every unique TCRbeta CDR3 rearrangement. For each sample, productive Simpson clonality was calculated as the square root of Simpson's diversity index across productive rearrangements. Sourced from immuneACCESS, this table was stored by TCRdb with only in-frame sequences that have V and J called. A share of the clones is absent; for the studies checked, an unresolved V gene accounts for under half, and the remainder has no known explanation. The V and J calls and clone size were taken over from that table, and D and trimming were inferred from the DNA. The sample profile shows approximately 140,000 clones; roughly 80% of them were found once. More than 7% of the sample lies in the top ten.

The TCR originated in a human donor with acute or convalescent COVID-19. The donor label of this sample is uncertain. The sequencing sample was made of peripheral blood. Recombination linked TRBV6-5 to TRBJ1-1; no D segment can be confidently identified. Here the CDR3 is given as CASSRLNTEAFF. The nucleotides are TGTGCCAGCAGCCGACTTAACACTGAAGCTTTCTTT.